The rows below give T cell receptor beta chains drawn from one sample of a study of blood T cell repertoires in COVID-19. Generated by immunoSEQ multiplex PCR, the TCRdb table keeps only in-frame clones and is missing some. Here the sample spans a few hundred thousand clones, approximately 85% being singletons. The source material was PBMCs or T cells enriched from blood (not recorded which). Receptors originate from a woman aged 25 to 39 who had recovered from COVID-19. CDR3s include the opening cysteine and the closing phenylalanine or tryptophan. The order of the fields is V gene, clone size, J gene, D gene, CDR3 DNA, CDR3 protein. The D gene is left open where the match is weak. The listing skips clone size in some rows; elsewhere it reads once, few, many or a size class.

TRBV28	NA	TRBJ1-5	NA	TGTGCCAGCAGTTTTCATACGGGTAGCAATCAGCCCCAGCATTTT	CASSFHTGSNQPQHF
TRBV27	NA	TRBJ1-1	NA	TGTGCCAGCATGGCCAGACAAGGCACTGAAGCTTTCTTT	CASMARQGTEAFF
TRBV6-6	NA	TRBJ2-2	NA	TGTGCCAGCAGTTACGCACAGAACACCGGGGAGCTGTTTTTT	CASSYAQNTGELFF
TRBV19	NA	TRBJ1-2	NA	TGTGCCAGTAGTGCGGGGGGGAAAGGCTACACCTTC	CASSAGGKGYTF
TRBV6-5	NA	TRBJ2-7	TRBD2	TGTGCCAGCAGTTTTAGCGGGAGTAGGGGCTACGAGCAGTACTTC	CASSFSGSRGYEQYF
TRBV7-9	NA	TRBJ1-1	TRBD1	TGTGCCAGCAGCTCACCCGGGACAGGGAACACTGAAGCTTTCTTT	CASSSPGTGNTEAFF
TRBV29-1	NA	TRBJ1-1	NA	TGCAGCGTAGGACATCTCATGAACACTGAAGCTTTCTTT	CSVGHLMNTEAFF
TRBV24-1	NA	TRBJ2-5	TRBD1	TGTGCCACCAGTGACCCCGACAGGGGGCGATTGGAGACCCAGTACTTC	CATSDPDRGRLETQYF
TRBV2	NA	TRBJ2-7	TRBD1	TGTGCGATACCCGGGACAGCCTACGAGCAGTACTTC	CAIPGTAYEQYF
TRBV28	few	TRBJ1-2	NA	TGTGCCAGCAGTTTTCGAACCGCAGTCCTCTATGGCTACACCTTC	CASSFRTAVLYGYTF
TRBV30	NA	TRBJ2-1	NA	TGTGCCTGGAGCAGTGGGCAGGGGGGCAATGAGCAGTTCTTC	CAWSSGQGGNEQFF
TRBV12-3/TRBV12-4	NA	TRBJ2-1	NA	TGTGCCAGCACTCTAGGGGCCGAACGGGAGCAGTTCTTC	CASTLGAEREQFF
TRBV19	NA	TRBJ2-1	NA	TGTGCCAGTAGTATTGGAGTACAACAGGGAAATGAGCAGTTCTTC	CASSIGVQQGNEQFF
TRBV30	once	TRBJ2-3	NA	TGTGCCTGGAGACCCAGGCCGCGGCAGGGTACGCAGTATTTT	CAWRPRPRQGTQYF
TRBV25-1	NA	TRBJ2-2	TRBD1	TGTGCCAGCAGTACCCGGGACAGGGGTAAGTCCGGGGAGCTGTTTTTT	CASSTRDRGKSGELFF
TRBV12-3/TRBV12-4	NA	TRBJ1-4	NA	TGTGCCAGCAGTTTAACATTCGAAAAACTGTTTTTT	CASSLTFEKLFF
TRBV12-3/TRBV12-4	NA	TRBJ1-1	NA	TGTGCCAGCAGAGCGACAGCGAACACTGAAGCTTTCTTT	CASRATANTEAFF
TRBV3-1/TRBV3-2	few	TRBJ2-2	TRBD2	TGTGCCAGCTTCGCCCGGGGGGGCACCGGGGAGCTGTTTTTT	CASFARGGTGELFF
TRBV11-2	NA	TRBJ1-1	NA	TGTGCCAGCCTACAGGGCAGGTACACTGAAGCTTTCTTT	CASLQGRYTEAFF
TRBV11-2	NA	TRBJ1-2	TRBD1	TGTGCCAGCAGCTTGAGACAGGGTTATGCACACTATGGCTACACCTTC	CASSLRQGYAHYGYTF
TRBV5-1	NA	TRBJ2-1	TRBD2	TGCGCCAGCAGCGGGGGAGCGGGAACCTACAATGAGCAGTTCTTC	CASSGGAGTYNEQFF
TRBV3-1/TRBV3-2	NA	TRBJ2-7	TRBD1	TGTGCCAGCAGCCTATACAGGGACAGGGTCACCGAGCAGTACTTC	CASSLYRDRVTEQYF
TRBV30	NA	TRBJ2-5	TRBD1	TGTGCCTGGGGACAGGGGTTCATGGAGACCCAGTACTTC	CAWGQGFMETQYF
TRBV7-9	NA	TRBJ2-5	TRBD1	TGTGCCAGCAGCCCTTGGACAGGGGCAGATAAAGAGACCCAGTACTTC	CASSPWTGADKETQYF
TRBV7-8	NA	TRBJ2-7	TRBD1	TGTGCCAGCAGCTTAGGGACAGGGGGCTTCCTTTCCTACGAGCAGTACTTC	CASSLGTGGFLSYEQYF
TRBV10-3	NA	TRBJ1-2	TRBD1	TGTGCCATCAGTTTGACAGGGGGCGACTATGGCTACACCTTC	CAISLTGGDYGYTF
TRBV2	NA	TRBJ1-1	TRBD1	TGTGCCAGCCACCCGGGACAGGGGTGGAACACTGAAGCTTTCTTT	CASHPGQGWNTEAFF
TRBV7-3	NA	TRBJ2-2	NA	TGTGCCAGCAGCCCGAAGCTCACCGGGGAGCTGTTTTTT	CASSPKLTGELFF
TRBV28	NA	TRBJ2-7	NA	TGTGCCAGCAGTTTACCGGGACCAGGGGTGAACGAGCAGTACTTC	CASSLPGPGVNEQYF
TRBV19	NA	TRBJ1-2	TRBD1	TGTGCCAGTAAGGACAGGGGGCTTAAGGGCTACACCTTC	CASKDRGLKGYTF
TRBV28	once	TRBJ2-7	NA	TGTGCCAGCAGTTTCGGAGGTTTAGGTGCCTACGAGCAGTACTTC	CASSFGGLGAYEQYF